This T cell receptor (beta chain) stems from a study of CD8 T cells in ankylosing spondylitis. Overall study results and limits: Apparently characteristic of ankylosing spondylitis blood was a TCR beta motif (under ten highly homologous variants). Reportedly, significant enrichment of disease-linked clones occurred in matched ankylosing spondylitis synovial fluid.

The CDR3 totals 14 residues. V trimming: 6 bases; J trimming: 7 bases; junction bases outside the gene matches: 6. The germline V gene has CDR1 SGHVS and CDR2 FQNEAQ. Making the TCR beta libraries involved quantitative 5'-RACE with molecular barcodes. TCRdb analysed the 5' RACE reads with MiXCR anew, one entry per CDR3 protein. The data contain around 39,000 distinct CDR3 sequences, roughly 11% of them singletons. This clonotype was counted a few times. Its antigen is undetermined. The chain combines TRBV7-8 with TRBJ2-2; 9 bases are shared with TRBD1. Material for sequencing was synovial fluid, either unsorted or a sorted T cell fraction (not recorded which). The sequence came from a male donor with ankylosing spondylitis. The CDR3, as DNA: TGTGCCAGCAGAGAAACAGGGGGCTACGGGGAGCTGTTTTTT. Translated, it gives CASRETGGYGELFF.